This T cell receptor beta chain is from a study of cytomegalovirus exposure and HLA in healthy donors. This CDR3 region has 14 residues. The ends were cut back, 6 bases at V and 0 bases at J, with 9 bases in the middle. Germline assignment: CDR1 MDHEN and CDR2 SYDVKM. PCR was performed using 60 Vbeta and 13 Jbeta primers. The assay was immunoSEQ multiplex PCR, and TCRdb's table has in-frame clones only and misses some. The data show roughly 190,000 clones, around 83% seen once. This clone was observed a single time. The chain couples TRBV28 to TRBJ2-4; unclear D gene. This sequence originates from a woman under 30 in good health and CMV-seronegative. The sequencing input was PBMCs. The CDR3: CASRTKIAKNIQYF. DNA of the CDR3: TGTGCCAGCAGGACAAAAATAGCCAAAAACATTCAGTACTTC.